Listed here are 30 T cell receptor beta chains from one sample, sequenced in a study of T cells expressing NK-cell markers. No DNA is given; TCRdb re-called the 5' RACE reads and lists each CDR3 protein once. Its table lists some 280,000 distinct CDR3 sequences. The material sequenced was blood T cells: a sorted CD56 or NKG2C T cell subset, CD4+ or CD8+ T cells, or bulk PBMC T cells (not recorded which). These receptors all come from a man younger than 35 in good health.

This chain joins TRBV20-1 and TRBJ2-1; TCRdb lists TRBD2, though no DNA is available to test this call. CDR1 is DFQATT, CDR2 SNEGSKA, per germline (reference sequence). The CDR3 has 14 residues. This CDR3 reads CSAMLAGGLNEQFF.

V is TRBV12-3 or TRBV12-4 and J is TRBJ2-1; the D gene TCRdb calls, TRBD2, cannot be checked with no DNA. This CDR3 is built from 14 residues. CDR3 loop: CASRWTSQDNEQFF.

J is TRBJ1-5 and V is TRBV20-1; TCRdb lists TRBD1, though no DNA is available to test this call. CDR3 length: 14 residues. Germline lookup yields CDR1 DFQATT and CDR2 SNEGSKA (reference sequence). This CDR3 is CSASSGQGQQPQHF.

This rearrangement joins TRBV9 to TRBJ2-1; there is no DNA to check the TCRdb D call of TRBD1. The germline CDR1 and CDR2 sequences are SGDLS and YYNGEE. This CDR3 spans 14 amino acids. The CDR3: CASSVAARAPRQFF.

The gene calls are TRBV12-3 or TRBV12-4 and TRBJ1-2; TCRdb's assignment of TRBD1 cannot be checked, as there is no DNA. The CDR3 totals 14 residues. The CDR3 protein is CASSLGSGSYGYTF.

CDR3 residues: CASSLTLPETQYF. This chain connects TRBV12-3 or TRBV12-4 to TRBJ2-5. The CDR3 consists of 13 residues.

The chain combines TRBV5-4 with TRBJ2-7; the TCRdb call, TRBD1, lacks DNA for checking. Germline CDR1 is SGHNT and CDR2 is YYREEE (reference sequence). CDR3 length equals 14 residues. CDR3 residues: CASSRGPGGTEQYF.

V gene TRBV11-2 combines with J gene TRBJ1-1; the D call of TRBD1 rests on TCRdb alone, since no DNA is present to check it. Germline loops: CDR1 SGHAT, CDR2 FQNNGV. This CDR3 is 15 amino acids long. The CDR3 protein is CASSSYRDRGTEAFF.

The genes are TRBV7-6 and TRBJ2-3; there is no DNA to check the TCRdb D call of TRBD1. The CDR3 extends over 15 amino acids. Germline V gene sequence: CDR1 SGHVS, CDR2 FNYEAQ. The chain's CDR3 is CASSTHRGRTDTQYF.

The chain couples TRBV30 to TRBJ1-2. This CDR3 spans 12 amino acids. Germline assignment: CDR1 GTSNPN and CDR2 SVGIG (reference sequence). CDR3 protein: CAWEKGLGGYTF.

V gene TRBV6-1 combines with J gene TRBJ1-5. The CDR3 is made up of 14 amino acids. Germline values: CDR1 MNHNS, CDR2 SASEGT. The CDR3 loop is CASRRSLGDQPQHF.

The chain links TRBV20-1 to TRBJ2-5; TCRdb picks TRBD1, but there is no DNA to check that call. Germline loops: CDR1 DFQATT, CDR2 SNEGSKA (reference sequence). The CDR3 spans 16 residues. The CDR3 region is CSARETTGGAGETQYF.

This chain joins TRBV4-3 and TRBJ2-1; TCRdb proposes TRBD1, but this gene call is untestable without DNA. The CDR3 consists of 15 residues. CDR1 LGHNA and CDR2 YSLEER come from the germline V gene. CDR3 protein: CASSRGPGPSNEQFF.

V is TRBV4-1 and J is TRBJ2-3; the TRBD1 assignment by TCRdb is unverifiable without DNA. Germline-derived CDR1 and CDR2 are MGHRA and YSYEKL. The CDR3 is made up of 16 amino acids. This CDR3 is CASSQDGGAGADTQYF.

The chain recombines TRBV20-1 with TRBJ2-1; the TCRdb D gene call, TRBD2, has no DNA to confirm it. Germline CDR1 DFQATT, CDR2 SNEGSKA (reference sequence). CDR3 length: 18 residues. CDR3 loop: CSASLPLGTSGSMGEQFF.

This chain links TRBV29-1 with TRBJ2-7; TCRdb gives TRBD2 as the D gene, but with no DNA this cannot be confirmed. This CDR3 contains 14 residues. Germline CDR1 and CDR2: SQVTM and ANQGSEA. CDR3 sequence: CSVELGEAPGEQYF.

The chain joins TRBV4-2 to TRBJ2-4; TCRdb gives TRBD2 as the D gene, but with no DNA this cannot be confirmed. The CDR3 has 18 residues. CDR1 LGHNA and CDR2 YNFKEQ come from the germline V gene. CDR3 amino acids: CASSQRDHLAGQPNIQYF.

The chain recombines TRBV29-1 with TRBJ2-3. The germline CDR1 and CDR2 sequences are SQVTM and ANQGSEA. The CDR3 length is 12 residues. CDR3 residues: CSVLSLTDTQYF.

This rearrangement joins TRBV15 to TRBJ2-1; as DNA is missing, the TRBD2 call by TCRdb cannot be tested. The CDR3 consists of 16 residues. The germline gives CDR1 LNHNV, CDR2 YYDKDF (reference sequence). The CDR3 loop reads CATSRAREVGGDEQFF.

The chain uses TRBV12-3 or TRBV12-4 and TRBJ2-2; TCRdb names TRBD2, which stays unverified in the absence of DNA. The CDR3 is 17 residues long. CDR3 residues: CASSRTTRGDNTGELFF.

J is TRBJ1-1 and V is TRBV30; TCRdb designates TRBD1, a call that cannot be tested without DNA. The CDR3 totals 11 residues. The germline CDR1 and CDR2 sequences are GTSNPN and SVGIG (reference sequence). CDR3 region: CAGNRETEAFF.

V gene TRBV11-2 combines with J gene TRBJ2-1; TCRdb picks TRBD1, but there is no DNA to check that call. Germline CDR1 and CDR2: SGHAT and FQNNGV. The CDR3 length is 15 residues. The CDR3 protein is CASSPRQSPYNEQFF.

This chain joins TRBV6-1 and TRBJ1-2; with no DNA, the TCRdb D assignment of TRBD1 cannot be verified. The length of the CDR3 is 15 residues. Germline CDR1 and CDR2: MNHNS and SASEGT. Here the CDR3 reads CASSDHGQGSYGYTF.

V usage is TRBV20-1 and J usage is TRBJ2-3; with no DNA, the TCRdb D assignment of TRBD2 cannot be verified. In germline, CDR1 is DFQATT, CDR2 SNEGSKA (reference sequence). The CDR3 covers 15 residues. CDR3 sequence reads: CSAGTSGNTTDTQYF.

The CDR3 region is CASSHRGQGGRDTQYF. This chain connects TRBV7-2 to TRBJ2-3; TCRdb lists TRBD1, though no DNA is available to test this call. The CDR3 covers 16 residues. CDR1 is SGHTA and CDR2 is FQGNSA in the germline V gene.

V is TRBV18 and J is TRBJ2-2; TCRdb selects TRBD1, and the lack of DNA leaves this call unchecked. Germline V gene lookup returns CDR1 KGHSH and CDR2 LQKENI. The length of the CDR3 is 15 residues. This CDR3 is CASSPPPGHIGELFF.

The V and J genes are TRBV5-5 and TRBJ2-7; TCRdb reports TRBD1, a call that lacks DNA to check it against. The CDR3 is 13 amino acids. From germline, CDR1 is SGHKS and CDR2 YYEKEE (reference sequence). The CDR3: CASSLDRGPEQYF.

V is TRBV10-3 and J is TRBJ2-1; as DNA is missing, the TRBD2 call by TCRdb cannot be tested. From germline, CDR1 is ENHRY and CDR2 SYGVKD. This CDR3 has 14 residues. This chain's CDR3 is CAISRTGTTYEQFF.

The chain combines TRBV18 with TRBJ2-1. Germline CDR1 KGHSH, CDR2 LQKENI. The CDR3 runs 14 residues. CDR3 sequence: CASSPLESYNGEFF.

V and J are TRBV7-2 and TRBJ2-3. Per the germline V gene, CDR1 is SGHTA and CDR2 is FQGNSA. CDR3 length: 17 amino acids. The CDR3 loop is CASSLQSSSSRTDTQYF. The entire variable domain, with the rest obtained from reference TRBV7-2 and TRBJ2-3, is as follows: GAGVSQSPSNKVTEKGKDVELRCDPISGHTALYWYRQSLGQGLEFLIYFQGNSAPDKSGLPSDRFSAERTGGSVSTLTIQRTQQEDSAVYLCASSLQSSSSRTDTQYFGPGTRLTVL.